The 8 T cell receptor beta chains below all came from one sample that was sequenced in a study of cytomegalovirus exposure and HLA in healthy donors. Amplification used 60 Vbeta primers and 13 Jbeta primers. Sequencing was performed with immunoSEQ multiplex PCR; in TCRdb, only in-frame clones are kept and a portion is missing. The specimen's table records approximately 42,000 clones. Sequencing was performed on PBMCs. These receptors came from a male donor in good health and CMV-seronegative.

This chain links TRBV11-2 with TRBJ1-2; D possibly corresponds to TRBD1 (5 bases). V was cut by 2 bases and J by 2 bases, with 15 bases left in between. CDR1 is SGHAT and CDR2 is FQNNGV in the germline V gene. This CDR3 comprises 16 residues. CDR3 in DNA: TGTGCCAGCAGCTTATACTCCTCGTCAGGGAACTATGGCTACACCTTC. This encodes CASSLYSSSGNYGYTF.

The chain employs TRBV6-5 and TRBJ2-3; tentatively, D is TRBD2 (5 bases). CDR1 and CDR2 (germline): MNHEY, SVGAGI. V lost 7 bases and J 1 base, leaving 15 bases between the germline ends. This CDR3 has 15 residues. CDR3 bases: TGTGCCAGCACCCGGACTCCAGCCCGCACAGATACGCAGTATTTT. The encoded protein is CASTRTPARTDTQYF.

This chain connects TRBV7-9 to TRBJ2-7; D gene unclear. The CDR3 has 15 amino acids. Germline V lookup: CDR1 SEHNR, CDR2 FQNEAQ (reference sequence). Trimming took off 2 bases at V and 5 bases at J, with 16 bases between the two ends. In nucleotides, the CDR3 is TGTGCCAGCAGCTTACTGATGATCGGGTTGGACGAGCAGTACTTC. Its translation is CASSLLMIGLDEQYF.

The rearrangement joins TRBV18 to TRBJ2-7; TRBD1 matches 10 bases. Looked up from germline, CDR1 is KGHSH and CDR2 is LQKENI. Germline trimming cut 3 bases from V and 6 bases from J; bases unmatched to any gene: 5. The CDR3 has 14 amino acids. The CDR3 loop reads CASSPPGQGFEQYF. The CDR3 DNA follows: TGTGCCAGCTCACCCCCGGGACAGGGGTTCGAGCAGTACTTC.

CDR3 DNA: TGCGCCAGCAGCCAAGATAGTTTTAGTCGGTTCTCTGGGGCCAACGTCCTGACTTTC. Encoded protein: CASSQDSFSRFSGANVLTF. The chain employs TRBV4-3 and TRBJ2-6, with no clear D. Germline loops: CDR1 LGHNA, CDR2 YSLEER. The CDR3 loop spans 19 amino acids. V was shortened by 0 bases and J by 0 bases, with 15 bases between the two germline ends.

The chain has TRBV5-6 and TRBJ1-1, with TRBD1 matching 7 bases. Unmatched junction bases numbered 18, after V lost 7 bases and J lost 3 bases. Germline V lookup: CDR1 SGHDT, CDR2 YYEEEE. The CDR3 extends over 17 amino acids. The CDR3 coding sequence is TGTGCCAGCCGCGCCATTAGACAGGGATATCGAGACACTGAAGCTTTCTTT. This gives the protein CASRAIRQGYRDTEAFF.

The V gene is TRBV30, the J gene TRBJ1-1; D possibly corresponds to TRBD1 (6 bases). CDR1 and CDR2 from the germline V gene are GTSNPN and SVGIG (reference sequence). V lost 1 base to trimming and J lost 2 bases, with 11 bases between them. The CDR3 length is 14 residues. DNA for the CDR3: TGTGCCTGGAGTGCCGACAGGATCAACACTGAAGCTTTCTTT. Protein: CAWSADRINTEAFF.

The chain is built from TRBV6-5 and TRBJ2-1; 7 bases agree with TRBD2. The V segment lost 2 bases and the J segment 5 bases; nucleotides outside the gene matches: 6. Germline-derived CDR1 and CDR2 are MNHEY and SVGAGI. The CDR3 totals 15 residues. The CDR3 loop is CASSYSPSGDNEQFF. The CDR3 nucleotides are TGTGCCAGCAGTTACAGTCCTAGCGGAGACAATGAGCAGTTCTTC.